The rows below give T cell receptor beta chains drawn from one sample of a study of blood T cell repertoires in COVID-19. Assay: immunoSEQ multiplex PCR; the TCRdb copy retains only in-frame clones and omits some. This sample has 71,000 or so clones; 86% occur once, and the top ten carry approximately 17%. Sequencing input: peripheral blood. Source of these receptors: a man older than 75 in a cohort sampled during active COVID-19. CDR3s include the opening cysteine and the closing phenylalanine or tryptophan. The order of the fields is D gene, V gene, J gene, clone size, CDR3 length, CDR3 protein, CDR3 DNA. The D gene is left open where the match is weak. Only some rows state a clone size, as once, few, many or a class for expanded clones.

TRBD2	TRBV5-8	TRBJ2-7	NA	14	CASRGPGLTYEQYF	TGTGCCAGCAGGGGGCCGGGACTAACTTACGAGCAGTACTTC
NA	TRBV2	TRBJ1-1	NA	13	CASMSQANTEAFF	TGTGCCAGCATGTCCCAGGCGAACACTGAAGCTTTCTTT
NA	TRBV7-2	TRBJ1-6	NA	15	CASSLATDYNSPLHF	TGTGCCAGCAGCTTAGCGACAGACTATAATTCACCCCTCCACTTT
NA	TRBV6-6	TRBJ1-1	NA	14	CASSSPGVNTEAFF	TGTGCCAGCAGTTCCCCAGGGGTGAACACTGAAGCTTTCTTT
TRBD2	TRBV2	TRBJ2-3	NA	14	CASKGLDRADTQYF	TGTGCCAGCAAAGGACTAGATAGGGCAGATACGCAGTATTTT
NA	TRBV11-2	TRBJ2-6	NA	15	CASSLKQTGANVLTF	TGTGCCAGCAGCTTAAAACAGACTGGGGCCAACGTCCTGACTTTC
NA	TRBV3-1/TRBV3-2	TRBJ1-1	NA	15	CASSPWEGQDTEAFF	TGTGCCAGCAGCCCCTGGGAGGGTCAGGATACTGAAGCTTTCTTT
NA	TRBV11-3	TRBJ2-1	NA	13	CASSPDSYNEQFF	TGTGCCAGCAGCCCAGACAGCTACAATGAGCAGTTCTTC
TRBD2	TRBV19	TRBJ2-5	NA	15	CASSLPTSGEETQYF	TGTGCCAGTAGTCTCCCGACTAGCGGGGAAGAGACCCAGTACTTC
TRBD2	TRBV5-4	TRBJ2-1	NA	15	CASSLQAGGSNEQFF	TGTGCCAGCAGCTTGCAAGCGGGGGGCTCCAATGAGCAGTTCTTC
TRBD1	TRBV19	TRBJ2-1	NA	12	CASSASGTVQFF	TGTGCCAGTAGTGCTTCCGGGACAGTGCAGTTCTTC
NA	TRBV7-2	TRBJ2-7	NA	14	CASSLILAGSEQYF	TGTGCCAGCAGCTTAATCCTAGCAGGATCCGAGCAGTACTTC
TRBD2	TRBV9	TRBJ2-3	once	14	CASSVLAGEDTQYF	TGTGCCAGCAGCGTACTAGCGGGGGAGGATACGCAGTATTTT
NA	TRBV11-2	TRBJ1-1	NA	16	CASSLAGWGGDTEAFF	TGTGCCAGCAGCTTAGCCGGTTGGGGGGGAGACACTGAAGCTTTCTTT
NA	TRBV3-1/TRBV3-2	TRBJ1-4	NA	14	CASSQGVGEEKLFF	TGTGCCAGCAGCCAAGGGGTAGGGGAAGAAAAACTGTTTTTT
NA	TRBV29-1	TRBJ1-1	NA	13	CSVSGAASTEAFF	TGCAGCGTTTCAGGGGCGGCGAGCACTGAAGCTTTCTTT
NA	TRBV28	TRBJ1-1	NA	14	CASSLRQQSAEAFF	TGTGCCAGCAGTTTACGCCAACAAAGTGCTGAAGCTTTCTTT
NA	TRBV14	TRBJ1-2	NA	14	CASSQVTAGGGYTF	TGTGCCAGCAGCCAAGTAACTGCAGGTGGTGGCTACACCTTC
TRBD1	TRBV5-8	TRBJ2-1	NA	15	CASSKGQVAYNEQFF	TGTGCCAGCAGCAAGGGACAGGTTGCCTACAATGAGCAGTTCTTC
NA	TRBV6-6	TRBJ2-5	NA	13	CASREPGGETQYF	TGTGCCAGCAGGGAACCCGGGGGTGAGACCCAGTACTTC